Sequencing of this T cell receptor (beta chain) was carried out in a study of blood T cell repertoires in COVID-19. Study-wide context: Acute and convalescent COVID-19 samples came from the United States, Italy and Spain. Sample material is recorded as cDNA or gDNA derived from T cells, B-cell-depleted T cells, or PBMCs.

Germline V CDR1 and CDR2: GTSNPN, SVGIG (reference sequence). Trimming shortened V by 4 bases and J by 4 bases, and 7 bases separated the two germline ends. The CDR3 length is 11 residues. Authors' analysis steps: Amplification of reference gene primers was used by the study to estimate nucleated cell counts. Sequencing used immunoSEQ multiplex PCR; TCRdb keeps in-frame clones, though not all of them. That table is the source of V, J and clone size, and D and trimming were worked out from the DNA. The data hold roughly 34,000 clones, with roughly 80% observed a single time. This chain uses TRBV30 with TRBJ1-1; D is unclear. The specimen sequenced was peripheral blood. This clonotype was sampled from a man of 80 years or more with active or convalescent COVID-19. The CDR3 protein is CAWTGSTEAFF. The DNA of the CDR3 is TGTGCCTGGACTGGTAGCACTGAAGCTTTCTTT.